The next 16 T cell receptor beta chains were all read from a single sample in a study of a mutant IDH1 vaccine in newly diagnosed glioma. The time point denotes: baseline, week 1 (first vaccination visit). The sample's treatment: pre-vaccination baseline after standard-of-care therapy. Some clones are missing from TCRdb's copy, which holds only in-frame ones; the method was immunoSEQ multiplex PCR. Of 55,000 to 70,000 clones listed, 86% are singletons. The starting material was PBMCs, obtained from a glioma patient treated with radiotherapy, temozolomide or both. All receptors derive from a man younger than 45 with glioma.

The CDR3 DNA reads TGCAGCGCCGCGGCGCCCGGGAGATACGAGCAGTACTTC. It is translated as CSAAAPGRYEQYF. The chain carries TRBV29-1 and TRBJ2-7; possibly TRBD2 for D (6 bases). Deletions cut 7 bases from V and 4 bases from J, with 17 bases between. Germline CDR1 SQVTM, CDR2 ANQGSEA. The CDR3 has 13 amino acids.

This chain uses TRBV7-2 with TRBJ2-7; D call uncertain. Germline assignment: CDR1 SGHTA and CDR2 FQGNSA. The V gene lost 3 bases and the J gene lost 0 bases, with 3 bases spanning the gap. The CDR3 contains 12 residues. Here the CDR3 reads CASSFSSYEQYF. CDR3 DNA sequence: TGTGCCAGCAGCTTTTCCTCCTACGAGCAGTACTTC.

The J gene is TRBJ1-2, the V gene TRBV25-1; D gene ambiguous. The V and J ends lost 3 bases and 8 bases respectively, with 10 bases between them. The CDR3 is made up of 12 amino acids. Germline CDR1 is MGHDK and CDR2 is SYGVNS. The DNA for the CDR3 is TGTGCCAGCAGTGAGCTGGTTGGCGGCTACACCTTC. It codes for CASSELVGGYTF.

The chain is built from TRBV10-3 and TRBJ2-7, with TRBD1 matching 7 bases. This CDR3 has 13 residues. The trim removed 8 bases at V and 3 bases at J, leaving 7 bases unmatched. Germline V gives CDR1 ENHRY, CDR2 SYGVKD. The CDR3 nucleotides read TGTGCCATCCGACAGGGCGGCTTCTACGAGCAGTACTTC. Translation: CAIRQGGFYEQYF.

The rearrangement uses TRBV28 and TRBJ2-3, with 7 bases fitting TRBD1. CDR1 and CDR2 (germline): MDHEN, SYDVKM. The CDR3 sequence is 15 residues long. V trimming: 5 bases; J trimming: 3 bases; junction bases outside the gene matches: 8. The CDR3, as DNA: TGTGCCAGCAGTCTTAACAGGGGAAAGACAGATACGCAGTATTTT. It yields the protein CASSLNRGKTDTQYF.

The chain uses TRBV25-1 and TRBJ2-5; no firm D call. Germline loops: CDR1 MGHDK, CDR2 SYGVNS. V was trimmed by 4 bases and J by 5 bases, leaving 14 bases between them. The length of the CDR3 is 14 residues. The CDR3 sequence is CASSGPLIGETQYF. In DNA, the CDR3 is TGTGCCAGCAGTGGGCCTCTCATCGGCGAGACCCAGTACTTC.

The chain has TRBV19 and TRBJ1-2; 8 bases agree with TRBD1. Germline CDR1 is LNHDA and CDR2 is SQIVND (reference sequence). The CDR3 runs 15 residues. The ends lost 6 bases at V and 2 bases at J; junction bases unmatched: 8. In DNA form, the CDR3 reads TGTGCCAGTAGACTCCGGACAGGGACGAACTATGGCTACACCTTC. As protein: CASRLRTGTNYGYTF. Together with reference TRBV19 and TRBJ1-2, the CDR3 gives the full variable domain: DGGITQSPKYLFRKEGQNVTLSCEQNLNHDAMYWYRQDPGQGLRLIYYSQIVNDFQKGDIAEGYSVSREKKESFPLTVTSAQKNPTAFYLCASRLRTGTNYGYTFGSGTRLTVV.

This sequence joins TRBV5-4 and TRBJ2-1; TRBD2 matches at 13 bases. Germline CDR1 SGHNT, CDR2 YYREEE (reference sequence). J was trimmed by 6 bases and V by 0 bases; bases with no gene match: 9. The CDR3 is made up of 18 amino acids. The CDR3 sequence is CASSLVVILAGGANEQFF. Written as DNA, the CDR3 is TGTGCCAGCAGCTTGGTGGTTATACTAGCGGGGGGGGCCAATGAGCAGTTCTTC.

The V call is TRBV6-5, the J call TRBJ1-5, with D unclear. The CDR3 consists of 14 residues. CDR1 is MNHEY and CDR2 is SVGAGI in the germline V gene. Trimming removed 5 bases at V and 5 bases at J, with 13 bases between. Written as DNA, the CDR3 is TGTGCCAGCAGTCCAGCGGGCCGCCATCAGCCCCAGCATTTT. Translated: CASSPAGRHQPQHF.

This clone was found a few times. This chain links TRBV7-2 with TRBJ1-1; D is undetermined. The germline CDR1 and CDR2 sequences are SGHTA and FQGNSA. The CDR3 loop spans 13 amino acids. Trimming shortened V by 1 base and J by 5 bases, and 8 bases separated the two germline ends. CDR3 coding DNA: TGTGCCAGCAGCTTAGAATTAAGGACTGAAGCTTTCTTT. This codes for CASSLELRTEAFF.

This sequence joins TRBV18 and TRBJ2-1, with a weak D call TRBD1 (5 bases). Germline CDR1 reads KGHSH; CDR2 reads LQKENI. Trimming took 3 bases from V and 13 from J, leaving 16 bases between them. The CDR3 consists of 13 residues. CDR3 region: CASSPFPQGVQFF. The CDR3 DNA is TGTGCCAGCTCACCTTTCCCTCAGGGCGTACAGTTCTTC.

CDR3 residues: CASSRGGPPYEQYF. The CDR3, as DNA: TGTGCCAGTAGTAGGGGCGGGCCCCCCTACGAGCAGTACTTC. This chain links TRBV19 with TRBJ2-7; D may correspond to TRBD1 or TRBD2 (5 bases each). Germline values: CDR1 LNHDA, CDR2 SQIVND (reference sequence). This CDR3 comprises 14 residues. The V end lost 4 bases, the J end lost 2 bases, and 12 bases lay between the germline ends.

The CDR3 DNA is TGTGCCAGCAGCTTAGATAAGCCTTACTACACAGATACGCAGTATTTT. As protein: CASSLDKPYYTDTQYF. The rearrangement uses TRBV7-9 and TRBJ2-3; no clear D. The CDR3 length is 16 residues. Trimming shortened V by 1 base and J by 2 bases, and 13 bases separated the two germline ends. Germline V gene data show CDR1 as SEHNR and CDR2 as FQNEAQ (reference sequence). Complete variable domain (other parts from reference TRBV7-9 and TRBJ2-3): DTGVSQNPRHKITKRGQNVTFRCDPISEHNRLYWYRQTLGQGPEFLTYFQNEAQLEKSRLLSDRFSAERPKGSFSTLEIQRTEQGDSAMYLCASSLDKPYYTDTQYFGPGTRLTVL.

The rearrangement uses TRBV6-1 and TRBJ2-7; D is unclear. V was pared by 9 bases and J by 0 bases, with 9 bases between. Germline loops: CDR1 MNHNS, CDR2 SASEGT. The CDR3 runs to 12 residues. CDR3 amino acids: CASRSYSYEQYF. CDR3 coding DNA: TGTGCCAGTCGCTCCTACTCCTACGAGCAGTACTTC.

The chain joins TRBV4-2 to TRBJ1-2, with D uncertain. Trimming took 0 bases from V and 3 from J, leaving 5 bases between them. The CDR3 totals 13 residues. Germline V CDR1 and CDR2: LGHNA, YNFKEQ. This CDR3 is CASSQEGYYGYTF. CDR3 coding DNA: TGTGCCAGCAGCCAAGAGGGGTACTATGGCTACACCTTC.

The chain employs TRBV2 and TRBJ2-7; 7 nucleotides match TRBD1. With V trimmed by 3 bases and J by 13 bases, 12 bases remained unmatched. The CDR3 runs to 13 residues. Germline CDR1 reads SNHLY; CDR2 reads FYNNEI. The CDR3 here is CASSDIRAGGKYF. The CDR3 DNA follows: TGTGCCAGCAGTGATATCAGGGCAGGGGGAAAATACTTC. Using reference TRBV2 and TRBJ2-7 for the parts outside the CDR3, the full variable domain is EPEVTQTPSHQVTQMGQEVILRCVPISNHLYFYWYRQILGQKVEFLVSFYNNEISEKSEIFDDQFSVERPDGSNFTLKIRSTKLEDSAMYFCASSDIRAGGKYFGPGTRLTVT.